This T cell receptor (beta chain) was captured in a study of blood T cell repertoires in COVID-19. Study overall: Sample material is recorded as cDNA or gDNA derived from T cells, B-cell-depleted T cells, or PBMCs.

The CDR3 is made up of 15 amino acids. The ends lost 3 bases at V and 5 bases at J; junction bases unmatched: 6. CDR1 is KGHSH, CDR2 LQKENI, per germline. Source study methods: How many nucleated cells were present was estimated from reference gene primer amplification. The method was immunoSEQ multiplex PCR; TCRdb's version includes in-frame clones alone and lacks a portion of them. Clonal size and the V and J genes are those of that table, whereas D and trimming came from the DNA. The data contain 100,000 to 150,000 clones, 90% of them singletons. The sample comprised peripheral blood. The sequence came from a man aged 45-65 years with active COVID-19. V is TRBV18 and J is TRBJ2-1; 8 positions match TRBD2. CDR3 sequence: CASSPRTSRDNEQFF. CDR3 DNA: TGTGCCAGCTCACCGCGGACTAGCAGAGACAATGAGCAGTTCTTC.